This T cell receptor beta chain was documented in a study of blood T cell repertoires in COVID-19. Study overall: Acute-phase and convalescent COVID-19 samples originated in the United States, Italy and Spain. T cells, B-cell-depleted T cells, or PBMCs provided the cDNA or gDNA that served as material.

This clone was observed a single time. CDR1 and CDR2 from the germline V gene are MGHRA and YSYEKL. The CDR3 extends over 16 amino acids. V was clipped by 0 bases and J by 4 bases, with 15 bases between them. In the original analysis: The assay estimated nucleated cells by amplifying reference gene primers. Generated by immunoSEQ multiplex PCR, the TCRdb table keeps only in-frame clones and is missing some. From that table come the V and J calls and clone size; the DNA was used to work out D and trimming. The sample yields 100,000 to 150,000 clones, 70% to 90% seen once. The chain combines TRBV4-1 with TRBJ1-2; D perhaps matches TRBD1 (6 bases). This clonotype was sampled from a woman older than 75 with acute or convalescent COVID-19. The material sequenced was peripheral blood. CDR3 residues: CASSQDLIQGSYGYTF. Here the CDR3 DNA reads TGCGCCAGCAGCCAAGATCTCATACAGGGAAGCTATGGCTACACCTTC.